A selection of T cell receptor beta chains follows, all from one sample in a study of OX40 agonist ivuxolimab in advanced cancers. Sequencing used immunoSEQ multiplex PCR; TCRdb keeps in-frame clones, though not all of them. The table records more than 85,000 clones, roughly 88% of them present only once. This material consisted of CD4+ or CD8+ T cells sorted from blood, taken in a trial of the OX40 agonist ivuxolimab. All receptors derive from an adult with an advanced solid tumor such as melanoma, head and neck, liver or kidney cancer. The CDR3 runs from the conserved cysteine through the conserved F or W. Each record gives: V gene, D gene, J gene, clone size, CDR3 DNA, CDR3 protein. D genes are given only for firm matches. Rows give clone size only sometimes, using once, few, many, or a class for an expanded clone.

>TRBV28|-|TRBJ2-3|-
TGTGCCAGCAGGCGGTCCGGGACATATTTCACAGATACGCAGTATTTT
CASRRSGTYFTDTQYF
>TRBV7-8|TRBD2|TRBJ2-2|-
TGTGCCAGCAGCTTAGTGGTTCCCAACCGAGTGGCGGGGGTGAACACCGGGGAGCTGTTTTTT
CASSLVVPNRVAGVNTGELFF
>TRBV5-1|TRBD2|TRBJ2-3|-
TGCGCCAGCAGCTTGGAGGGACTAGCGGGCACAGATACGCAGTATTTT
CASSLEGLAGTDTQYF
>TRBV6-1|TRBD1|TRBJ1-1|-
TGTGCCAGCAGTGAGGTCAGGGGGCCGGCTGAAGCTTTCTTT
CASSEVRGPAEAFF
>TRBV7-2|-|TRBJ2-3|-
TGTGCCCGGGGAGTGGGGACGGGCACAGATACGCAGTATTTT
CARGVGTGTDTQYF
>TRBV27|TRBD1|TRBJ1-2|once
TGTGCCAGCAGCGGAACAACAGGGGGCGTGGGCTATGGCTACACCTTC
CASSGTTGGVGYGYTF
>TRBV28|TRBD2|TRBJ2-1|-
TGTGCCAGCAGTCCCCCGGGACTAGCGGGAGTAAGAAATGAGCAGTTCTTC
CASSPPGLAGVRNEQFF
>TRBV10-1|-|TRBJ1-1|-
TGCGCCAAATTAGACAGTCACGCTGAAGCTTTCTTT
CAKLDSHAEAFF
>TRBV29-1|-|TRBJ1-3|-
TGCAGCGTCGCTCTCGACGCGAGTAGCGCCATATATTTT
CSVALDASSAIYF
>TRBV2|TRBD2|TRBJ2-5|once
TGTGCCAGCAGTGAAGTGCGGGAGATGTGGCAAGAGACCCAGTACTTC
CASSEVREMWQETQYF
>TRBV7-7|-|TRBJ2-7|-
TGTGCTAGCAGCTTAGAACGGGACTCCTACGAGCAGTACTTC
CASSLERDSYEQYF
>TRBV6-4|-|TRBJ1-1|-
TGTGCCAGCATGGCAGAAGCCATGAACACTGAAGCTTTCTTT
CASMAEAMNTEAFF
>TRBV6-5|-|TRBJ2-2|few
TGTGCCAGCAGTCTAGCTGGGACCGGGGAGCTGTTTTTT
CASSLAGTGELFF
>TRBV2|-|TRBJ1-1|-
TGTGCCAGCAGTGCTGCGGCGAACACTGAAGCTTTCTTT
CASSAAANTEAFF
>TRBV30|-|TRBJ2-7|once
TGTGCCTGGAGTTCAGTCCGCGAGCAGTACTTC
CAWSSVREQYF
>TRBV28|-|TRBJ2-2|-
TGTGCCAGCAGTTCCCTCCTCTCGACGAACACCGGGGAGCTGTTTTTT
CASSSLLSTNTGELFF
>TRBV4-2|-|TRBJ1-3|once
TGTGCCAGCAGCCAAGACGCCCAGGGGAACACCATATATTTT
CASSQDAQGNTIYF
>TRBV7-2|-|TRBJ1-4|-
TGTGCCAGCAGCGCAACAGAAAAACTGTTTTTT
CASSATEKLFF
>TRBV28|TRBD1|TRBJ1-4|once
TGTGCCAGCAGTATAACAGGGGGCGTTGAAAAACTGTTTTTT
CASSITGGVEKLFF
>TRBV7-2|-|TRBJ2-7|-
TGTGCCAGCAGCTTAGACCCTCCTGGGGAGATCCCCTACGAGCAGTACTTC
CASSLDPPGEIPYEQYF
>TRBV19|-|TRBJ2-5|-
TGTGCCAGTAGTAGCCGGGGTCGTTTGGTAGGCCGTACTCAAGAGACCCAGTACTTC
CASSSRGRLVGRTQETQYF
>TRBV4-3|TRBD1|TRBJ2-2|-
TGCGCCAGCAGCCAAGGGGACAGCTTTGACCGGGGCACCGGGGAGCTGTTTTTT
CASSQGDSFDRGTGELFF
>TRBV4-1|TRBD1|TRBJ2-5|-
TGCGCCAGCAGCCCAGTTCTCCGGGACAGGGGGCTGTACTTC
CASSPVLRDRGLYF
>TRBV7-2|-|TRBJ1-2|-
TGTGCCAGCAGCCGCCGACGGACAGCTAACTATGGCTACACCTTC
CASSRRRTANYGYTF
>TRBV5-1|-|TRBJ2-7|-
TGCGCCAGCAGCTTGGGAGGGACCTTCTCCTACGAGCAGTACTTC
CASSLGGTFSYEQYF
>TRBV28|TRBD1|TRBJ1-2|-
TGTGCCAGCAGCCTAAGGGGGCGCAACTATGGCTACACCTTC
CASSLRGRNYGYTF
>TRBV15|-|TRBJ1-4|-
TGTGCCACCAGCAGAGAGGAGGGAGGTGGGGGAAAACTGTTTTTT
CATSREEGGGGKLFF
>TRBV9|TRBD2|TRBJ2-1|-
TGTGCCAGCAGGGCTCGGACTAGCGGGGGGTACAATGAGCAGTTCTTC
CASRARTSGGYNEQFF
>TRBV28|TRBD2|TRBJ2-5|-
TGTGCCAGCAGTCCAAGCGGGAGGGCCAGAGAGCAGTACTTC
CASSPSGRAREQYF
>TRBV7-8|TRBD1|TRBJ1-5|-
TGTGCCAGCAGCTTAGGTAGGGGGCGGGTGTATAGCAATCAGCCCCAGCATTTT
CASSLGRGRVYSNQPQHF
>TRBV10-3|TRBD2|TRBJ2-5|once
TGTGCCATCACACCACGCGGGACTAGCGGAATGAGGGGTACGGAGACCCAGTACTTC
CAITPRGTSGMRGTETQYF
>TRBV30|TRBD2|TRBJ2-2|-
TGTGCCTGGGTGGAAGCGGGAGGATTCACCGGGGAGCTGTTTTTT
CAWVEAGGFTGELFF
>TRBV30|-|TRBJ1-1|-
TGTGCCTGGAGTGTACGAGGGACGAACACTGAAGCTTTCTTT
CAWSVRGTNTEAFF
>TRBV18|-|TRBJ1-2|-
TGTGCCAGCTCACCGAGGACACCCTCCTATGGCTACACCTTC
CASSPRTPSYGYTF
>TRBV9|TRBD2|TRBJ2-7|-
TGTGCCAGCAGCGTGGGAGGGGCCCCCTACGAGCAGTACTTC
CASSVGGAPYEQYF
>TRBV4-3|-|TRBJ2-3|-
TGCGCCAGCAGCGCACGAGTGGGAGAGGCAGATACGCAGTATTTT
CASSARVGEADTQYF
>TRBV29-1|TRBD1|TRBJ1-3|-
TGCAGCGTTGCGGGACAGGGGGCGCAAGCTGGAAACACCATATATTTT
CSVAGQGAQAGNTIYF
>TRBV9|TRBD2|TRBJ2-1|-
TGTGCCAGCAGCGCCACTAGCGTTGACAATGAGCAGTTCTTC
CASSATSVDNEQFF
>TRBV19|TRBD2|TRBJ2-7|-
TGTGCCAGTAGTATGGGACTAGCGGGAGACGAGCAGTACTTC
CASSMGLAGDEQYF
>TRBV6-6|TRBD2|TRBJ2-7|-
TGTGCCAGCAGTTACTCCCTAGCGGGAGCGAACTACGAGCAGTACTTC
CASSYSLAGANYEQYF